These 23 T cell receptor beta chains share one sample of origin, sequenced in a study of T cells in Graves' hyperthyroidism and ophthalmopathy. RNA transcripts provided the source from which TCR beta CDR3 regions were amplified. TCR CDR3 underwent first-round RT-PCR with the HTBI primer set. MiXCR was run by TCRdb on the multiplex PCR reads, yielding one entry per CDR3 protein. The profile shows about 570,000 distinct CDR3 sequences, 40% to 55% of them singletons. Input material: peripheral blood or thyroid tissue (not recorded which). The receptors here all came from an adult woman with Graves' disease, either hyperthyroidism or ophthalmopathy (not recorded which).

The chain links TRBV20-1 to TRBJ1-1; D ambiguous. CDR1 and CDR2 (germline): DFQATT, SNEGSKA (reference sequence). This CDR3 has 11 amino acids. Trimming shortened V by 7 bases and J by 4 bases, and 10 bases separated the two germline ends. CDR3 coding DNA: TGCAGTGATAGCGAGAGCACTGAAGCTTTCTTT. Translated: CSDSESTEAFF.

This clonotype was seen at least ten times. The chain is built from TRBV29-1 and TRBJ1-2; 9 positions match TRBD1. Germline V gene lookup returns CDR1 SQVTM and CDR2 ANQGSEA. The V and J ends lost 5 bases and 3 bases, in that order; junction bases with no gene match: 7. The CDR3 totals 14 residues. Here the CDR3 reads CSVFTRDRDYGYTF. In DNA, the CDR3 is TGCAGCGTTTTTACGCGGGACAGGGACTATGGCTACACCTTC. The full variable domain, with the rest looked up from reference TRBV29-1 and TRBJ1-2, is SAVISQKPSRDICQRGTSLTIQCQVDSQVTMMFWYRQQPGQSLTLIATANQGSEATYESGFVIDKFPISRPNLTFSTLTVSNMSPEDSSIYLCSVFTRDRDYGYTFGSGTRLTVV.

The V gene is TRBV6-5, the J gene TRBJ2-2; 9 bases agree with TRBD2. The CDR3 spans 18 residues. In germline, CDR1 is MNHEY, CDR2 SVGAGI. J was trimmed by 7 bases and V by 7 bases; bases with no gene match: 19. This CDR3 reads CASTRTPRGGRAVGELFF. CDR3 sequence (DNA): TGTGCCAGCACCCGGACACCACGTGGCGGGAGGGCCGTCGGGGAGCTGTTTTTT.

This clonotype was detected many times. The chain employs TRBV20-1 and TRBJ2-7; 16 bases are shared with TRBD2. Per the germline V gene, CDR1 is DFQATT and CDR2 is SNEGSKA (reference sequence). Trimming removed 0 bases from V and 4 bases from J; junction bases left unmatched: 9. The CDR3 loop spans 18 amino acids. CDR3 protein: CSARDMGLAGGRPYEQYF. The CDR3 DNA sequence: TGCAGTGCTAGAGATATGGGACTAGCGGGAGGGAGACCTTACGAGCAGTACTTC.

This clonotype was seen ten or more times. The gene calls are TRBV20-1 and TRBJ2-7; TRBD2 is a possible D gene (5 bases). Germline V gives CDR1 DFQATT, CDR2 SNEGSKA (reference sequence). Trimming left V 3 bases short and J 3 bases short, with 18 bases between. The CDR3 is made up of 15 amino acids. The CDR3 DNA follows: TGCAGTGCTAGGGACCCGGGCGGGTTAGACTACGAGCAGTACTTC. Amino acids: CSARDPGGLDYEQYF.

This clonotype was seen only once. The chain carries TRBV29-1 and TRBJ2-5; D is unclear. Germline V gene data show CDR1 as SQVTM and CDR2 as ANQGSEA. V was cut by 8 bases and J by 1 base, with 11 bases left in between. The CDR3 sequence is 12 residues long. Here the CDR3 reads CSFQTGQETQYF. The CDR3 nucleotides read TGCAGCTTTCAAACGGGCCAAGAGACCCAGTACTTC.

The rearrangement uses TRBV25-1 and TRBJ2-5; possible D gene TRBD2, 5 bases. V gave up 9 bases and J gave up 5 bases, with 13 bases separating them. Germline V gene data show CDR1 as MGHDK and CDR2 as SYGVNS. The CDR3 sequence is 12 residues long. CDR3 bases: TGTGCCAGAGTGTTCGGGATGGAGACCCAGTACTTC. Protein sequence: CARVFGMETQYF. Full variable domain (rest looked up from reference TRBV25-1 and TRBJ2-5): EADIYQTPRYLVIGTGKKITLECSQTMGHDKMYWYQQDPGMELHLIHYSYGVNSTEKGDLSSESTVSRIRTEHFPLTLESARPSHTSQYLCARVFGMETQYFGPGTRLLVL.

The chain combines TRBV10-3 with TRBJ1-1; 7 bases line up with TRBD1. Germline V gives CDR1 ENHRY, CDR2 SYGVKD. The V gene end was trimmed by 2 bases and the J gene end by 4 bases; junction bases not matched to a gene: 7. The CDR3 length is 15 residues. The CDR3 sequence is CAISEIQGIGTEAFF. The CDR3 region has the DNA TGTGCCATCAGTGAGATACAGGGGATCGGCACTGAAGCTTTCTTT.

In this sample, this clonotype turned up many times. The chain couples TRBV9 to TRBJ1-2; TRBD1 might be the D (6 bases). The CDR3 runs to 13 residues. V was shortened by 2 bases and J by 8 bases, with 13 bases between the two germline ends. Looked up from germline, CDR1 is SGDLS and CDR2 is YYNGEE. The CDR3 DNA is TGTGCCAGCAGCGTGGACAGTCTTCGGGGCTACACCTTC. It encodes CASSVDSLRGYTF. The full variable domain, completed using reference TRBV9 and TRBJ1-2, is DSGVTQTPKHLITATGQRVTLRCSPRSGDLSVYWYQQSLDQGLQFLIQYYNGEERAKGNILERFSAQQFPDLHSELNLSSLELGDSALYFCASSVDSLRGYTFGSGTRLTVV.

This clonotype was recorded once. V is TRBV5-1 and J is TRBJ1-2, with D possibly matching TRBD1 (5 bases). The length of the CDR3 is 16 residues. Germline lookup yields CDR1 SGHRS and CDR2 YFSETQ. The V and J ends lost 0 bases and 2 bases respectively, with 14 bases between them. The CDR3 spells CASSLASGGANYGYTF. The CDR3 DNA reads as TGCGCCAGCAGCTTGGCATCGGGAGGGGCCAACTATGGCTACACCTTC.

Only a few counts were recorded for this clonotype. The gene calls are TRBV6-2 or TRBV6-3 and TRBJ1-1; D gene ambiguous. The ends were cut back, 0 bases at V and 10 bases at J, with 12 bases in the middle. In germline, CDR1 is MNHEY, CDR2 SVGEGT. This CDR3 has 13 residues. The CDR3, as DNA: TGTGCCAGCAGTTACTCGATACTGGGTCCAGCTTTCTTT. This codes for CASSYSILGPAFF.

This clonotype was found a few times. This chain uses TRBV7-9 with TRBJ1-2; 7 positions match TRBD1. CDR3 length: 13 residues. V lost 1 base, J lost 8 bases, and 4 bases stayed unmatched. The germline gives CDR1 SEHNR, CDR2 FQNEAQ (reference sequence). CDR3 DNA: TGTGCCAGCAGCTTAGTGACAGGGAAAGGCTACACCTTC. It encodes CASSLVTGKGYTF.

The chain carries TRBV7-8 and TRBJ1-3; 9 nucleotides align to TRBD1. The CDR3 has 16 amino acids. The ends lost 5 bases at V and 3 bases at J; junction bases unmatched: 8. Germline CDR1 reads SGHVS; CDR2 reads FQNEAQ. The CDR3 loop is CASSDGTGILGNTIYF. The DNA of the CDR3 is TGTGCCAGCAGCGACGGGACAGGGATCCTTGGAAACACCATATATTTT.

This clonotype was counted at least ten times. The V and J genes are TRBV2 and TRBJ2-7; the D gene is possibly TRBD1 (5 bases). Trimming pared 10 bases from V and 3 bases from J, leaving 13 bases between. The CDR3 totals 12 residues. The V gene's germline CDR1 is SNHLY and CDR2 FYNNEI. CDR3 protein: CATRALNYEQYF. The CDR3 nucleotides are TGTGCCACCAGGGCTCTTAACTACGAGCAGTACTTC. The complete variable domain, with remaining parts taken from reference TRBV2 and TRBJ2-7, reads EPEVTQTPSHQVTQMGQEVILRCVPISNHLYFYWYRQILGQKVEFLVSFYNNEISEKSEIFDDQFSVERPDGSNFTLKIRSTKLEDSAMYFCATRALNYEQYFGPGTRLTVT.

This clonotype was seen repeatedly, ten times or more. This chain links TRBV19 with TRBJ1-1, with 8 positions matching TRBD1. The trim removed 5 bases at V and 8 bases at J, leaving 13 bases unmatched. Per the germline V gene, CDR1 is LNHDA and CDR2 is SQIVND (reference sequence). CDR3 size: 15 residues. DNA of the CDR3: TGTGCCAGTAGTTTCGATACCGGGACAGGCGACGAAGCTTTCTTT. Translated: CASSFDTGTGDEAFF.

There are many counts of this clonotype. The V gene is TRBV4-1, the J gene TRBJ2-7, with 10 bases identical to TRBD2. Germline V CDR1 and CDR2: MGHRA, YSYEKL. The V gene end was trimmed by 0 bases and the J gene end by 7 bases; junction bases not matched to a gene: 9. This CDR3 spans 16 amino acids. CDR3 residues: CASSQDWLAGVGEQYF. In nucleotides, the CDR3 is TGCGCCAGCAGCCAAGATTGGCTAGCGGGAGTTGGAGAGCAGTACTTC.

This rearrangement joins TRBV18 to TRBJ2-5; D possibly corresponds to TRBD2 (5 bases). Trimming shortened V by 3 bases and J by 1 base, and 15 bases separated the two germline ends. The CDR3 loop spans 16 amino acids. The germline gives CDR1 KGHSH, CDR2 LQKENI. CDR3 sequence reads: CASSPDPGRAQETQYF. CDR3 sequence (DNA): TGTGCCAGCTCACCGGATCCGGGAAGAGCCCAAGAGACCCAGTACTTC.

This clonotype was recorded at least ten times. This chain joins TRBV7-9 and TRBJ1-1; no firm D call. The germline CDR1 and CDR2 sequences are SEHNR and FQNEAQ (reference sequence). CDR3 length equals 11 residues. The V and J ends lost 1 base and 8 bases respectively, with 5 bases between them. As DNA, the CDR3 is TGTGCCAGCAGCTTAGGTTGGGAAGCTTTCTTT. Translated, it gives CASSLGWEAFF.

The V and J genes are TRBV7-9 and TRBJ1-1, with D perhaps TRBD1 (5 bases). Germline V gene data show CDR1 as SEHNR and CDR2 as FQNEAQ (reference sequence). Trimming took 7 bases from V and 9 from J, leaving 15 bases between them. The CDR3 covers 12 residues. The CDR3 nucleotides are TGTGCCAGCAACCCGAAGACAGAACAAGCTTTCTTT. Its protein is CASNPKTEQAFF. Based on the CDR3 plus reference TRBV7-9 and TRBJ1-1, the full variable domain is DTGVSQNPRHKITKRGQNVTFRCDPISEHNRLYWYRQTLGQGPEFLTYFQNEAQLEKSRLLSDRFSAERPKGSFSTLEIQRTEQGDSAMYLCASNPKTEQAFFGQGTRLTVV.

As concerns this clonotype: A read error may produce the germline difference seen at one junction end. V usage is TRBV6-6 and J usage is TRBJ1-5, with D maybe TRBD1 (5 bases). Germline loops: CDR1 MNHNY, CDR2 SVGAGI (reference sequence). This CDR3 is 13 amino acids long. This CDR3 reads CVSSPLRGQPQHF. As DNA, the CDR3 is TGTGTCAGCAGTCCTTTAAGGGGCCAGCCCCAGCATTTT.

In its sample, this clonotype was seen many times. This chain uses TRBV2 with TRBJ1-1; perhaps TRBD1 as D (5 bases). Germline assignment: CDR1 SNHLY and CDR2 FYNNEI. The CDR3 consists of 13 residues. Between the trimmed V and J ends, which lost 7 bases and 2 bases, there was a span of 11 bases. CDR3 DNA: TGTGCCAGCAACAATCAGGGAAACACTGAAGCTTTCTTT. This encodes CASNNQGNTEAFF.

V and J are TRBV5-1 and TRBJ1-2; 7 nucleotides agree with TRBD1. Germline CDR1 reads SGHRS; CDR2 reads YFSETQ. CDR3 size: 13 residues. Trimming at V came to 1 base and at J to 8 bases, leaving 5 bases not matched to a gene. Here the CDR3 reads CASSLKTGVGYTF. DNA of the CDR3: TGCGCCAGCAGCTTGAAAACAGGGGTAGGCTACACCTTC.

At least ten counts were recorded for this clonotype. J is TRBJ2-7 and V is TRBV30; the D is unclear. The germline CDR1 and CDR2 sequences are GTSNPN and SVGIG (reference sequence). Trimming removed 0 bases at V and 6 bases at J, with 6 bases between. The CDR3 has 11 residues. Written as DNA, the CDR3 is TGTGCCTGGAGTGTAGTAGGCGAGCAGTACTTC. As protein: CAWSVVGEQYF.